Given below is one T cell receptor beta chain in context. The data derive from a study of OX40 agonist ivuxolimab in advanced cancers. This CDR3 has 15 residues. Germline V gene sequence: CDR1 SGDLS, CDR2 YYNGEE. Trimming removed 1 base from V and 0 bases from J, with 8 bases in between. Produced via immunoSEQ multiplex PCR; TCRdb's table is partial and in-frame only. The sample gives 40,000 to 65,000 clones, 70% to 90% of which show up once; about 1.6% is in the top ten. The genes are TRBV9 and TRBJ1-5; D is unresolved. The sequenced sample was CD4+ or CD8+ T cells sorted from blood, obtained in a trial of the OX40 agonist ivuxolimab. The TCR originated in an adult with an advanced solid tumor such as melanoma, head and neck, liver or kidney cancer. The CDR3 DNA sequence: TGTGCCAGCAGCGTAACCGGGGATAGCAATCAGCCCCAGCATTTT. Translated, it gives CASSVTGDSNQPQHF.